The entry below gives a single TCR beta chain sequence along with its context. The entry originates in a study of OX40 agonist ivuxolimab in advanced cancers. V was clipped by 4 bases and J by 8 bases; unmatched bases: 9. The CDR3 is made up of 15 amino acids. Germline loops: CDR1 ENHRY, CDR2 SYGVKD. Here immunoSEQ multiplex PCR was the method, and the copy in TCRdb shows in-frame clones only, minus some. The sample consists of about 68,000 clones, roughly 82% of them appearing once. The receptor was derived from an adult with an advanced solid tumor such as melanoma, head and neck, liver or kidney cancer. The rearrangement links TRBV10-3 to TRBJ1-4; 8 nucleotides agree with TRBD1. Sample: CD4+ or CD8+ T cells sorted from blood, taken in a trial of the OX40 agonist ivuxolimab. CDR3 amino acids: CAISGGQGGYEKLFF. In nucleotides, the CDR3 is TGTGCCATCAGTGGAGGACAGGGTGGATACGAAAAACTGTTTTTT.